The 29 T cell receptor beta chains below were found in one sample sequenced in a study of neurological immune-mediated disorders. TCRdb re-called the 5' RACE reads with MiXCR, one entry per CDR3 protein. The sample gives 50,000 or so distinct CDR3 sequences, 10% to 13% of which show up once; about 20% is in the top ten. Sequencing used PBMCs. The receptors stem from a woman in her thirties or forties with HTLV-1-associated myelopathy (HAM/TSP).

This clonotype came up a few times. V and J are TRBV10-3 and TRBJ1-6; 8 bases map to TRBD1. The J segment lost 7 bases and the V segment lost 5 bases, leaving 7 bases of the junction unmatched. Germline CDR1 is ENHRY and CDR2 is SYGVKD. The CDR3 runs to 15 residues. Here the CDR3 reads CAISPGQGSNSPLHF. CDR3 in DNA: TGTGCCATCAGTCCCGGACAGGGAAGCAATTCACCCCTCCACTTT.

The sample holds many counts of this clonotype. This chain's CDR3 is CSARGGSGKETQYF. In nucleotides, the CDR3 is TGCAGTGCTAGAGGAGGAAGCGGAAAAGAGACCCAGTACTTC. This sequence joins TRBV20-1 and TRBJ2-5, with a weak D call TRBD2 (5 bases). Germline loops: CDR1 DFQATT, CDR2 SNEGSKA (reference sequence). This CDR3 has 14 amino acids. Between the trimmed V and J ends, which lost 1 base and 3 bases, there was a span of 12 bases.

This clonotype was seen repeatedly, ten times or more. The chain carries TRBV19 and TRBJ1-1; D is unclear. From germline, CDR1 is LNHDA and CDR2 SQIVND (reference sequence). This CDR3 is 13 amino acids long. V was shortened by 6 bases and J by 10 bases, with 18 bases between the two germline ends. The CDR3 region is CASRGAGGMGAFF. CDR3 in DNA: TGTGCCAGTAGAGGCGCCGGTGGTATGGGAGCTTTCTTT. The variable domain in full, completed from reference TRBV19 and TRBJ1-1, reads DGGITQSPKYLFRKEGQNVTLSCEQNLNHDAMYWYRQDPGQGLRLIYYSQIVNDFQKGDIAEGYSVSREKKESFPLTVTSAQKNPTAFYLCASRGAGGMGAFFGQGTRLTVV.

This clonotype was seen ten or more times. The rearrangement joins TRBV12-3 or TRBV12-4 to TRBJ2-5, with TRBD2 matching over 9 bases. CDR3 length equals 15 residues. The ends lost 0 bases at V and 5 bases at J; junction bases unmatched: 4. The DNA for the CDR3 is TGTGCCAGCAGTTTAGCGCGGGGGGGCGATGAGACCCAGTACTTC. Its translation is CASSLARGGDETQYF.

This clonotype was seen many times. The CDR3 region has the DNA TGCGCCAGCAGCCTCCGGACAGGGGACATGAACACTGAAGCTTTCTTT. Its protein is CASSLRTGDMNTEAFF. This chain joins TRBV5-1 and TRBJ1-1; 9 nucleotides align to TRBD1. The V and J ends lost 4 bases and 0 bases, in that order; junction bases with no gene match: 7. The CDR3 length is 16 residues. Per germline, CDR1 SGHRS and CDR2 YFSETQ.

This clonotype was seen at least ten times. CDR3 sequence (DNA): TGTGCCATCAGTGGATCCGGGCTAGCCGGAGGTTCTTCCTACAATGAGCAGTTCTTC. Residues: CAISGSGLAGGSSYNEQFF. The rearrangement joins TRBV10-3 to TRBJ2-1; TRBD2 is a possible D gene (5 bases). Germline V gene lookup returns CDR1 ENHRY and CDR2 SYGVKD. The CDR3 has 19 amino acids. The V end was cut by 4 bases, the J end by 1 base, with 23 bases between.

This clonotype was counted many times. The J gene is TRBJ2-1, the V gene TRBV7-9, with 8 nucleotides matching TRBD2. CDR1 is SEHNR and CDR2 is FQNEAQ in the germline V gene (reference sequence). Losses at the gene ends were 1 base for V and 3 bases for J; bases not matched to a gene: 2. The CDR3 sequence is 15 residues long. In DNA form, the CDR3 reads TGTGCCAGCAGCTTAGGACTAGCGTTCTACAATGAGCAGTTCTTC. Translated, it gives CASSLGLAFYNEQFF.

This clonotype was observed at least ten times. V and J are TRBV20-1 and TRBJ1-5, with TRBD1 matching 11 bases. Trimming at V came to 3 bases and at J to 7 bases, leaving 5 bases not matched to a gene. CDR3 length equals 14 residues. CDR1 and CDR2 from the germline V gene are DFQATT and SNEGSKA (reference sequence). Here the CDR3 DNA reads TGCAGTGCTAGTGGACAGGGGGCTCTCCAGCCCCAGCATTTT. As protein: CSASGQGALQPQHF.

This clonotype has at least ten counts. The chain links TRBV7-8 to TRBJ2-7; a possible D gene is TRBD1 (5 bases). Trimming removed 2 bases at V and 3 bases at J, with 14 bases between. The CDR3 spans 15 residues. Germline lookup yields CDR1 SGHVS and CDR2 FQNEAQ. This CDR3 is CASSLSRRGLYEQYF. Here the CDR3 DNA reads TGTGCCAGCAGCTTATCGAGAAGGGGTCTCTACGAGCAGTACTTC.

V usage is TRBV5-1 and J usage is TRBJ2-4, with D possibly being TRBD2 (6 bases). This CDR3 contains 15 residues. CDR1 is SGHRS, CDR2 YFSETQ, per germline. V was clipped by 3 bases and J by 2 bases, with 12 bases between them. The CDR3 loop is CASSWRGETKNIQYF. CDR3 nucleotide sequence: TGCGCCAGCAGCTGGAGGGGCGAAACCAAAAACATTCAGTACTTC.

The rearrangement uses TRBV12-3 or TRBV12-4 and TRBJ1-5, with a tentative D call TRBD1 (5 bases). The CDR3 runs to 16 residues. Trimming stripped 0 bases from V and 7 bases from J, with 16 bases between. CDR3 in amino acids: CASSLALTVLGQPQHF. CDR3 nucleotide sequence: TGTGCCAGCAGTTTAGCGCTGACAGTCCTAGGGCAGCCCCAGCATTTT.

This clonotype came up many times. The rearrangement joins TRBV20-1 to TRBJ1-2; D is undetermined. This CDR3 is built from 13 residues. Trimming cost V 4 bases and J 0 bases, with 9 bases left between them. CDR1 is DFQATT, CDR2 SNEGSKA, per germline (reference sequence). CDR3 DNA sequence: TGCAGTGCTACGGACGATTCTAACTATGGCTACACCTTC. This gives the protein CSATDDSNYGYTF.

This clonotype occurred many times. The chain carries TRBV5-1 and TRBJ1-2, with a possible D match to TRBD1 (5 bases). The CDR3 length is 14 residues. The germline V gene encodes CDR1 SGHRS and CDR2 YFSETQ. Trimming pared 4 bases from V and 4 bases from J, leaving 14 bases between. The CDR3 coding sequence is TGCGCCAGCAGCCATCCCGGGGCCCTCTATGGCTACACCTTC. Its protein product is CASSHPGALYGYTF.

This clonotype has ten or more counts. This chain connects TRBV7-9 to TRBJ1-1, with D possibly matching TRBD1 (6 bases). Germline-derived CDR1 and CDR2 are SEHNR and FQNEAQ (reference sequence). CDR3 size: 17 residues. The ends were cut back, 3 bases at V and 3 bases at J, with 20 bases in the middle. Here the CDR3 reads CASSLIWSQGPDTEAFF. CDR3 DNA: TGTGCCAGCAGCTTGATTTGGAGTCAGGGGCCGGACACTGAAGCTTTCTTT.

This clonotype was seen at least ten times. V is TRBV6-1 and J is TRBJ2-1; 7 positions match TRBD1. Germline CDR1 is MNHNS and CDR2 is SASEGT. This CDR3 has 16 residues. The J segment lost 7 bases and the V segment lost 6 bases, leaving 15 bases of the junction unmatched. CDR3 sequence: CASRLRTGTAWNEQFF. Here the CDR3 DNA reads TGTGCCAGCAGACTCCGGACCGGGACAGCCTGGAATGAGCAGTTCTTC.

This clonotype has at least ten counts. The chain links TRBV18 to TRBJ1-5; D is uncertain. CDR1 is KGHSH and CDR2 is LQKENI in the germline V gene. Trimming cost V 6 bases and J 7 bases, with 13 bases left between them. The CDR3 sequence is 13 residues long. The CDR3 spells CASSSFSGQPQHF. The CDR3 nucleotides read TGTGCCAGCTCGTCATTCTCTGGGCAGCCCCAGCATTTT.

This clonotype was counted between two and nine times. This chain uses TRBV20-1 with TRBJ1-3; TRBD1 is a possible D gene (6 bases). Germline V gene data show CDR1 as DFQATT and CDR2 as SNEGSKA (reference sequence). The CDR3 has 14 residues. V was pared by 6 bases and J by 0 bases, with 12 bases between. The CDR3 nucleotides read TGCAGTGCCGACACAGGGAACTCTGGAAACACCATATATTTT. Translating it yields CSADTGNSGNTIYF.

This clonotype was seen ten or more times. CDR3 DNA sequence: TGCAGTGTCGGGCAGGGAACCTCCTACGAGCAGTACTTC. Protein product: CSVGQGTSYEQYF. The rearrangement uses TRBV20-1 and TRBJ2-7, with D perhaps matching TRBD1 (5 bases). CDR3 size: 13 residues. V was cut by 7 bases and J by 0 bases, with 13 bases left in between. Germline CDR1 reads DFQATT; CDR2 reads SNEGSKA (reference sequence).

V usage is TRBV6-6 and J usage is TRBJ1-2; TRBD1 aligns across 11 bases. V dropped 2 bases and J dropped 3; count of bases not matched to a gene: 8. The CDR3 contains 17 residues. CDR1 is MNHNY and CDR2 is SVGAGI in the germline V gene (reference sequence). This CDR3 is CASSYGGQGAFYYGYTF. The DNA for the CDR3 is TGTGCCAGCAGTTACGGCGGACAGGGGGCTTTTTACTATGGCTACACCTTC.

The table lists this clonotype with many counts. The gene calls are TRBV24-1 and TRBJ2-1; TRBD2 is a possible D gene (6 bases). CDR1 KGHDR and CDR2 SFDVKD come from the germline V gene. The CDR3 totals 16 residues. V lost 9 bases, J lost 4 bases, and 21 bases lay in between. In nucleotides, the CDR3 is TGTGCCACCTCTGCGGGCCGGGGGAGTGGGTACAATGAGCAGTTCTTC. Amino acids: CATSAGRGSGYNEQFF.

In its sample, this clonotype was seen many times. The chain has TRBV5-1 and TRBJ2-2; D gene uncertain. Germline assignment: CDR1 SGHRS and CDR2 YFSETQ. The length of the CDR3 is 12 residues. Trimming removed 0 bases from V and 6 bases from J, with 3 bases in between. CDR3 bases: TGCGCCAGCAGCTTGGCCTCCGGGGAGCTGTTTTTT. Protein: CASSLASGELFF. The variable domain in full, completed from reference TRBV5-1 and TRBJ2-2, reads KAGVTQTPRYLIKTRGQQVTLSCSPISGHRSVSWYQQTPGQGLQFLFEYFSETQRNKGNFPGRFSGRQFSNSRSEMNVSTLELGDSALYLCASSLASGELFFGEGSRLTVL.

The chain carries TRBV10-2 and TRBJ1-4; weak D call: TRBD1 (5 bases). Trimming stripped 6 bases from V and 8 bases from J, with 13 bases between. Germline CDR1 and CDR2: WSHSY and SAAADI. This CDR3 spans 13 amino acids. The CDR3 DNA sequence: TGCGCCAGCAGGGGGGTCCGCGTCGAAAAACTGTTTTTT. It translates to CASRGVRVEKLFF.

This clonotype was recorded many times. V usage is TRBV20-1 and J usage is TRBJ2-3; D perhaps matches TRBD1 (6 bases). The ends were cut back, 3 bases at V and 2 bases at J, with 15 bases in the middle. This CDR3 comprises 15 residues. Germline V gene lookup returns CDR1 DFQATT and CDR2 SNEGSKA (reference sequence). The CDR3 protein is CSASPPQGLTDTQYF. The CDR3 DNA reads as TGCAGTGCTAGTCCCCCCCAGGGGCTCACAGATACGCAGTATTTT.

At least ten counts were recorded for this clonotype. The chain joins TRBV3-1 to TRBJ2-1, with 8 positions matching TRBD2. V gave up 1 base and J gave up 4 bases; unmatched junction bases: 3. The CDR3 is 15 residues long. The V gene's germline CDR1 is LGHDT and CDR2 YNNKEL (reference sequence). The CDR3 nucleotides are TGTGCCAGCAGCCAAGCGAAGCGGGGGTACAATGAGCAGTTCTTC. Translation: CASSQAKRGYNEQFF.

This clonotype has ten or more counts. This chain joins TRBV7-2 and TRBJ2-3; 8 bases are a match to TRBD2. The trim removed 6 bases at V and 7 bases at J, leaving 12 bases unmatched. CDR1 and CDR2 from the germline V gene are SGHTA and FQGNSA. The CDR3 is 15 amino acids. CDR3 in DNA: TGTGCCAGCAGGTTACAGTCGGGGGGGCAAAATACGCAGTATTTT. Protein: CASRLQSGGQNTQYF.

This clonotype was observed many times. The chain uses TRBV15 and TRBJ2-7; 9 bases agree with TRBD1. Per germline, CDR1 LNHNV and CDR2 YYDKDF (reference sequence). V lost 0 bases and J lost 5; bases outside the gene matches: 11. This CDR3 spans 17 amino acids. The CDR3 DNA reads TGTGCCACCAGCAGAGATATAGTGGGACAGGGACGGAACGAGCAGTACTTC. It is translated as CATSRDIVGQGRNEQYF.

This clonotype was observed many times. This sequence joins TRBV6-2 or TRBV6-3 and TRBJ1-2, with TRBD1 matching 7 bases. The V gene's germline CDR1 is MNHEY and CDR2 SVGEGT. After removal of 2 bases from V and 5 bases from J, the junction contained 2 bases not matched to a gene. The CDR3 contains 13 residues. The CDR3 spells CASSYPGQYGYTF. The CDR3 bases are TGTGCCAGCAGTTACCCGGGACAGTATGGCTACACCTTC.

At least ten counts were recorded for this clonotype. The gene calls are TRBV7-8 and TRBJ1-2; 8 bases line up with TRBD1. Germline V gene data show CDR1 as SGHVS and CDR2 as FQNEAQ. The CDR3 runs 14 residues. With 1 base clipped from V and 8 bases from J, the junction kept 6 bases outside the gene matches. The CDR3 region is CASSLDRTGLGYTF. Written as DNA, the CDR3 is TGTGCCAGCAGCTTAGACCGGACAGGGCTGGGCTACACCTTC.

This clonotype showed up many times. CDR3 region: CASSQTWDYPGFF. In DNA form, the CDR3 reads TGTGCCAGCAGTCAAACTTGGGACTACCCTGGGTTCTTC. V gene TRBV12-3 or TRBV12-4 combines with J gene TRBJ2-1, with 7 bases identical to TRBD2. CDR3 length: 13 amino acids. Trimming removed 5 bases from V and 15 bases from J; junction bases left unmatched: 13.